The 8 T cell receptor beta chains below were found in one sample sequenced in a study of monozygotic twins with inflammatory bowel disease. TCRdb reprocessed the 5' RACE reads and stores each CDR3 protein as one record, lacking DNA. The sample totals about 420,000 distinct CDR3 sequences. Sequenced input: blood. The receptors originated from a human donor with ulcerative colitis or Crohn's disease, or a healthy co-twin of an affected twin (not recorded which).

CDR3 in amino acids: CASSLGQYPNEQYF. The J gene is TRBJ2-7, the V gene TRBV5-1; lacking DNA, the TRBD1 call made by TCRdb goes unchecked. From germline, CDR1 is SGHRS and CDR2 YFSETQ. The CDR3 totals 14 residues.

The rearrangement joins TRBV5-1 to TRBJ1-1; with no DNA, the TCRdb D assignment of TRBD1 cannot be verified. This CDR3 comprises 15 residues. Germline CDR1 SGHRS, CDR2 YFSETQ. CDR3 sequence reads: CASSLGDRVSGTAFF.

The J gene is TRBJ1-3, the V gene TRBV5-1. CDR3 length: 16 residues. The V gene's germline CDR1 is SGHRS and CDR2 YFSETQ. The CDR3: CASTLGPVGSGNTIYF.

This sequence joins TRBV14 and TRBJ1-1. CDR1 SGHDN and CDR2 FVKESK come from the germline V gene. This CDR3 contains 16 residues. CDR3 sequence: CASSQDSAALGTEAFF.

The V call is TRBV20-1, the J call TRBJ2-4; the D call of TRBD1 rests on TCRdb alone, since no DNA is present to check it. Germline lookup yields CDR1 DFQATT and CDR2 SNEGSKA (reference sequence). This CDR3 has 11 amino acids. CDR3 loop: CSARRENIQYF.

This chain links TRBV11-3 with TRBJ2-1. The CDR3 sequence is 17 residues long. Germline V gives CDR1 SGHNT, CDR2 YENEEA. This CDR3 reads CASSFSRGFEAYNEQFF.

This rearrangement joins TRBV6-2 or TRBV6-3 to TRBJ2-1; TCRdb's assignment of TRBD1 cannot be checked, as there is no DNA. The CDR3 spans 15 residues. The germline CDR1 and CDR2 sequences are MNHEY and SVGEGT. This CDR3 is CASRRSGGLTYEQFF.

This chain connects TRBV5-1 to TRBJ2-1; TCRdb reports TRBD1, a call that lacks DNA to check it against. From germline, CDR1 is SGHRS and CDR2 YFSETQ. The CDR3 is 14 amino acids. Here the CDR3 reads CASSSGQGRDEQFF.